Below, 7 T cell receptor beta chains from the same sample are listed, as sequenced in a study of T cell responses to AZD1222 COVID-19 vaccine. Libraries were prepared by immunoSEQ multiplex PCR; TCRdb keeps only in-frame clonotypes and omits some of them. This repertoire shows 100,000 to 150,000 clones, around 85% found once; its top ten account for approximately 4.7%. Sequenced here: peripheral blood, sampled 28 days after the second AZD1222 dose. The origin of the receptors is an adult who received the AZD1222 COVID-19 vaccine.

This clone appeared once. The V gene is TRBV2, the J gene TRBJ1-4; tentatively, D is TRBD1 (5 bases). Germline CDR1 reads SNHLY; CDR2 reads FYNNEI. V lost 6 bases and J lost 3, with 8 bases in between. This CDR3 spans 13 amino acids. The CDR3 loop is CASRRGANEKLFF. The CDR3 nucleotides read TGTGCCAGCAGAAGGGGTGCTAATGAAAAACTGTTTTTT.

The genes are TRBV6-2 or TRBV6-3 and TRBJ1-1; possibly TRBD1 for D (5 bases). This CDR3 contains 12 residues. Trimming shortened V by 6 bases and J by 7 bases, and 12 bases separated the two germline ends. In germline, CDR1 is MNHEY, CDR2 SVGEGT. In DNA, the CDR3 is TGTGCCAGCAGCCACCGACAGCTTGAAGCTTTCTTT. It yields the protein CASSHRQLEAFF.

This chain connects TRBV28 to TRBJ2-1; no clear D. Germline V gene data show CDR1 as MDHEN and CDR2 as SYDVKM. V lost 3 bases, J lost 4 bases, and 7 bases lay in between. This CDR3 contains 13 residues. CDR3 DNA sequence: TGTGCCAGCAGTTTCGAGAGTTACAATGAGCAGTTCTTC. This gives the protein CASSFESYNEQFF.

V usage is TRBV3-1 (or the pseudogene TRBV3-2) and J usage is TRBJ2-1; TRBD1 matches at 8 bases. Unmatched junction bases numbered 7, after V lost 0 bases and J lost 3 bases. Germline V CDR1 and CDR2: LGHDT, YNNKEL (reference sequence). The CDR3 sequence is 17 residues long. The CDR3, as DNA: TGTGCCAGCAGCCAAGACCGTAGGACAGGGATCTACAATGAGCAGTTCTTC. Translated: CASSQDRRTGIYNEQFF.

This clone is medium-sized by share. The V call is TRBV29-1, the J call TRBJ2-2; D not resolved. This CDR3 is built from 13 residues. Germline assignment: CDR1 SQVTM and CDR2 ANQGSEA. Trimming took 0 bases from V and 6 from J, leaving 8 bases between them. The CDR3 sequence is CSVEDPGPGELFF. For the CDR3, the DNA is TGCAGCGTTGAAGATCCTGGCCCCGGGGAGCTGTTTTTT.

The chain couples TRBV28 to TRBJ1-5, with D perhaps matching TRBD1 (5 bases). V gave up 1 base and J gave up 7 bases, with 11 bases separating them. This CDR3 region has 14 residues. CDR1 MDHEN and CDR2 SYDVKM come from the germline V gene. The CDR3 is CASSLSGRGQPQHF. CDR3 in DNA: TGTGCCAGCAGTTTATCGGGCCGGGGGCAGCCCCAGCATTTT.

The rearrangement uses TRBV25-1 and TRBJ1-3; D possibly corresponds to TRBD1 (6 bases). The CDR3 runs to 13 residues. Per the germline V gene, CDR1 is MGHDK and CDR2 is SYGVNS. The V and J ends lost 3 bases and 8 bases respectively, with 11 bases between them. The CDR3, as DNA: TGTGCCAGCAGTGACGGGACACGAGACACCATATATTTT. It codes for CASSDGTRDTIYF.